This TCR beta chain was recovered during a study of radiotherapy plus CTLA-4 blockade in lung cancer. Whole-study context: Of all patients, over 15% responded objectively and 31% showed disease control.

Concerning this clone: What it binds is not known.

Focal radiation was given together with CTLA-4 blockade (ipilimumab) to patients with chemo-refractory metastatic non-small-cell lung cancer. Repertoires were generated with immunoSEQ multiplex PCR, while TCRdb's copy carries only in-frame clones and drops some. The sample yields roughly 44,000 clones, roughly 88% seen once. Whole-study findings and limits: With interferon-beta, early dynamics of blood T cell clones were reported to best predict response. The study found tumor-derived TCR clones expanded in blood after radiotherapy plus ipilimumab.

The CDR3 is made up of 13 amino acids. The germline V gene has CDR1 SGHDN and CDR2 FVKESK. The V end was cut by 6 bases, the J end by 4 bases, with 12 bases between. This chain connects TRBV14 to TRBJ1-2; D may be TRBD1 (6 bases). Here the sequenced sample was peripheral blood, taken from a patient treated with radiotherapy plus ipilimumab. The clonotype comes from a human donor with non-small cell lung cancer whose response to radiotherapy plus ipilimumab could not be evaluated. DNA for the CDR3: TGTGCCAGCAGTCCAGCGGGGGCCTATGGCTACACCTTC. It yields the protein CASSPAGAYGYTF.